This T cell receptor beta chain was obtained from a study of blood T cell repertoires in COVID-19. Study-level background: Some COVID-19 samples were acute and others convalescent; all came from the United States, Italy and Spain. PBMCs, B-cell-depleted T cells, or T cells provided the cDNA or gDNA that made up the material.

In Cohort 3, a recovered donor had either two negative PCRs, clearance, or symptom resolution. The CDR3 sequence is 15 residues long. Germline assignment: CDR1 SGHVS and CDR2 FNYEAQ. Trimming stripped 5 bases from V and 4 bases from J, with 14 bases between. Original processing methods: Reference gene primer amplification yielded estimated nucleated cell counts. Assay: immunoSEQ multiplex PCR; the TCRdb copy retains only in-frame clones and omits some. V, J and clone size are taken as reported in that table, and D and trimming were inferred from the DNA itself. The data show roughly 250,000 clones, approximately 90% seen once.

The sample was PBMCs or T cells enriched from blood (not recorded which). The chain links TRBV7-6 to TRBJ1-4; D remains ambiguous. This TCR was sampled from a woman under 30 who had recovered from COVID-19. The DNA for the CDR3 is TGTGCCAGCAGCACAAGAGACACCAGTAATGAAAAACTGTTTTTT. Encoded protein: CASSTRDTSNEKLFF.